The 14 T cell receptor beta chains below all came from one sample that was sequenced in a study of CD8+CD57+ T cells in acquired aplastic anemia. Profiling of TCR beta VDJ combinations and CDR3 sequences used genomic DNA as template. TCRdb re-analysed the reads in MiXCR, keeping a single row per CDR3 protein. The sample lists more than 100,000 distinct CDR3 sequences, 48% seen once, with 2% to 3% in the top ten. The sample was sorted CD4+, CD8+, or CD8+CD57+ T cells (not recorded which) from PBMCs. These receptors all stem from a human donor in good health, serving as a control.

The chain uses TRBV11-1 and TRBJ2-7; 9 nucleotides match TRBD1. This CDR3 has 16 amino acids. CDR1 is SGHAT and CDR2 is FQDESV in the germline V gene (reference sequence). Unmatched junction bases numbered 10, after V lost 3 bases and J lost 4 bases. In DNA, the CDR3 is TGTGCCAGCAGCTTCCCCGGGACAGGGTATGGGTACGAGCAGTACTTC. Encoded protein: CASSFPGTGYGYEQYF.

This clonotype was seen repeatedly, ten times or more. V gene TRBV7-9 combines with J gene TRBJ1-2; D ambiguous. This CDR3 has 13 amino acids. V lost 3 bases, J lost 9 bases, and 14 bases lay in between. CDR1 SEHNR and CDR2 FQNEAQ come from the germline V gene (reference sequence). The CDR3 protein is CASSLRGWNRYTF. The CDR3, as DNA: TGTGCCAGCAGCTTGAGAGGGTGGAATCGCTACACCTTC.

This clonotype occurred many times. The genes are TRBV6-5 and TRBJ1-6; 8 bases match TRBD1. The V gene end was trimmed by 0 bases and the J gene end by 8 bases; junction bases not matched to a gene: 3. The CDR3 sequence is 15 residues long. Germline values: CDR1 MNHEY, CDR2 SVGAGI. This CDR3 reads CASSYSDRAYSPLHF. CDR3 nucleotide sequence: TGTGCCAGCAGTTACTCGGACAGGGCGTATTCACCCCTCCACTTT.

This clonotype was detected many times. The chain has TRBV9 and TRBJ1-6; D ambiguous. Germline V gene data show CDR1 as SGDLS and CDR2 as YYNGEE. V was trimmed by 4 bases and J by 0 bases, leaving 14 bases between them. This CDR3 has 17 amino acids. The CDR3 region is CASSPDPGSSYNSPLHF. CDR3 nucleotides: TGTGCCAGCAGCCCTGACCCGGGGAGCTCCTATAATTCACCCCTCCACTTT.

The V and J genes are TRBV10-1 and TRBJ2-2; D call uncertain. V was shortened by 3 bases and J by 1 base, with 3 bases between the two germline ends. CDR1 is WNHNN, CDR2 SYGVQD, per germline (reference sequence). The CDR3 has 13 residues. CDR3 region: CASSDGNTGELFF. Written as DNA, the CDR3 is TGCGCCAGCAGTGATGGGAACACCGGGGAGCTGTTTTTT.

As concerns this clonotype: One base away lies a much larger clone, so this may be a sequencing read error. J is TRBJ1-2 and V is TRBV5-4, with TRBD1 as a possible D gene (5 bases). Looked up from germline, CDR1 is SGHNT and CDR2 is YYREEE (reference sequence). Trimming removed 0 bases at V and 6 bases at J, with 15 bases between. The CDR3 spans 15 residues. CDR3 sequence (DNA): TGTGCCAGCAGCTTGGTGGGCAGGGTGCTCCATGGCTACACCTTC. It yields the protein CASSLVGRVLHGYTF.

This clonotype was counted at least ten times. The rearrangement uses TRBV20-1 and TRBJ1-5, with D possibly being TRBD1 (5 bases). The length of the CDR3 is 15 residues. V lost 1 base and J 6 bases, leaving 16 bases between the germline ends. Germline CDR1 DFQATT, CDR2 SNEGSKA (reference sequence). The CDR3 DNA reads TGCAGTGCTAGAGTCGCCGGGGCTTTAGGTCAGCCCCAGCATTTT. Amino acids: CSARVAGALGQPQHF.

This clonotype came up many times. The genes are TRBV2 and TRBJ2-7; perhaps D is TRBD1 or TRBD2 (5 bases each). CDR3 length: 13 residues. Germline V gene sequence: CDR1 SNHLY, CDR2 FYNNEI. Trimming took off 4 bases at V and 9 bases at J, with 16 bases between the two ends. CDR3: CASSAMGERRQYF. CDR3 nucleotides: TGTGCCAGCAGTGCTATGGGGGAAAGGAGGCAGTACTTC.

This rearrangement joins TRBV12-5 to TRBJ1-6; D unclear. CDR1 and CDR2 (germline): LGHNT, FRNRAP. With 1 base removed from V and 6 bases from J, the gap between germline ends came to 7 bases. This CDR3 spans 14 amino acids. CDR3 sequence: CASGLGTANSPLHF. The CDR3 DNA follows: TGTGCTAGTGGTTTGGGTACAGCTAATTCACCCCTCCACTTT.

This chain joins TRBV11-2 and TRBJ2-1; D remains unclear. Trimming pared 2 bases from V and 4 bases from J, leaving 12 bases between. Per germline, CDR1 SGHAT and CDR2 FQNNGV. The CDR3 loop spans 15 amino acids. The CDR3 bases are TGTGCCAGCAGCTTAAAAGACTGGATATACAATGAGCAGTTCTTC. Protein: CASSLKDWIYNEQFF.

This clonotype was seen at least ten times. The V and J genes are TRBV5-4 and TRBJ1-2; no clear D. The CDR3 consists of 14 residues. The V end was cut by 4 bases, the J end by 0 bases, with 10 bases between. The germline V gene encodes CDR1 SGHNT and CDR2 YYREEE (reference sequence). The DNA of the CDR3 is TGTGCCAGCAGCCCCGGGTCGACTAACTATGGCTACACCTTC. Translation: CASSPGSTNYGYTF. Based on the CDR3 plus reference TRBV5-4 and TRBJ1-2, the full variable domain is ETGVTQSPTHLIKTRGQQVTLRCSSQSGHNTVSWYQQALGQGPQFIFQYYREEENGRGNFPPRFSGLQFPNYSSELNVNALELDDSALYLCASSPGSTNYGYTFGSGTRLTVV.

The table lists this clonotype with a count of one. The rearrangement uses TRBV20-1 and TRBJ1-1; TRBD1 aligns across 7 bases. This CDR3 contains 13 residues. CDR1 DFQATT and CDR2 SNEGSKA come from the germline V gene (reference sequence). The CDR3 loop reads CSIRGRVDVEAFF. CDR3 bases: TGCAGCATTAGGGGGCGGGTGGACGTCGAAGCTTTCTTT.

The V gene is TRBV2, the J gene TRBJ2-3; unclear D gene. Germline V lookup: CDR1 SNHLY, CDR2 FYNNEI. Between the trimmed V and J ends, which lost 3 bases and 0 bases, there was a span of 10 bases. This CDR3 has 15 amino acids. The CDR3 spells CASSDVGGSTDTQYF. The CDR3 DNA sequence: TGTGCCAGCAGTGACGTGGGTGGAAGCACAGATACGCAGTATTTT.

In this sample, this clonotype turned up many times. This chain uses TRBV9 with TRBJ2-3, with 8 bases that match TRBD2. The J segment lost 4 bases and the V segment lost 0 bases, leaving 7 bases of the junction unmatched. The CDR3 is 16 amino acids. Germline V gene data show CDR1 as SGDLS and CDR2 as YYNGEE. CDR3 sequence reads: CASSVVPGGRSDTQYF. CDR3 coding DNA: TGTGCCAGCAGCGTAGTTCCGGGGGGGCGATCAGATACGCAGTATTTT. The variable domain in full, with the rest retrieved from reference TRBV9 and TRBJ2-3, is DSGVTQTPKHLITATGQRVTLRCSPRSGDLSVYWYQQSLDQGLQFLIQYYNGEERAKGNILERFSAQQFPDLHSELNLSSLELGDSALYFCASSVVPGGRSDTQYFGPGTRLTVL.